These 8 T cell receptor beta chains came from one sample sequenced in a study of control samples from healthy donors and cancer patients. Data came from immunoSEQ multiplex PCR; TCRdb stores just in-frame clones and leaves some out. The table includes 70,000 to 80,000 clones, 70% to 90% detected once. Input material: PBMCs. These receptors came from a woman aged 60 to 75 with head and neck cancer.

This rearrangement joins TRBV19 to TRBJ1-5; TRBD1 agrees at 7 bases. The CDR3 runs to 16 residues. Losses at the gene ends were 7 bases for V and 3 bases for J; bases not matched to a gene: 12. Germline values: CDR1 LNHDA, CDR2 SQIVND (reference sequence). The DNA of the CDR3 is TGTGCCAGTACCGAAAATACGGGACAGCTCAATCAGCCCCAGCATTTT. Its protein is CASTENTGQLNQPQHF.

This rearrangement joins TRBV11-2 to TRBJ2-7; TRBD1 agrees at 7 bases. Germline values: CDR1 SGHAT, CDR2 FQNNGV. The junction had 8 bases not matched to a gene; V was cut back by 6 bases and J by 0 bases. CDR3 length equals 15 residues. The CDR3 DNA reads TGTGCCAGCAGTACGTACAGGGGTCCCTCCTACGAGCAGTACTTC. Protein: CASSTYRGPSYEQYF.

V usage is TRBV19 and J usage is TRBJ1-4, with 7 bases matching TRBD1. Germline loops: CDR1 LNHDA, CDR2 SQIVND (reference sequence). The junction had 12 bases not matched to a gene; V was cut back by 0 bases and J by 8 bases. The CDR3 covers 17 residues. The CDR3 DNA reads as TGTGCCAGTAGTATAGATCGTGGAGGAGGGGGCAGCGAAAAACTGTTTTTT. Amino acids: CASSIDRGGGGSEKLFF. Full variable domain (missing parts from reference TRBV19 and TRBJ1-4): DGGITQSPKYLFRKEGQNVTLSCEQNLNHDAMYWYRQDPGQGLRLIYYSQIVNDFQKGDIAEGYSVSREKKESFPLTVTSAQKNPTAFYLCASSIDRGGGGSEKLFFGSGTQLSVL.

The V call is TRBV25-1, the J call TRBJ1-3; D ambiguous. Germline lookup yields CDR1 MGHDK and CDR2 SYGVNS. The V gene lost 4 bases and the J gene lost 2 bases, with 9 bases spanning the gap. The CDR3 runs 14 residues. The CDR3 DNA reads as TGTGCCAGCAGTGTGGGGAGGACTGGAAACACCATATATTTT. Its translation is CASSVGRTGNTIYF.

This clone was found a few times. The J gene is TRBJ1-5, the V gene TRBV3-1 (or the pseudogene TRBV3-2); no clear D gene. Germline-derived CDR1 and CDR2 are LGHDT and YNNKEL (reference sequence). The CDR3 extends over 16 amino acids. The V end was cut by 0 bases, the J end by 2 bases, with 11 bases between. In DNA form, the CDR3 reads TGTGCCAGCAGCCAAGACAGCTTAACCGGCAATCAGCCCCAGCATTTT. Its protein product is CASSQDSLTGNQPQHF.

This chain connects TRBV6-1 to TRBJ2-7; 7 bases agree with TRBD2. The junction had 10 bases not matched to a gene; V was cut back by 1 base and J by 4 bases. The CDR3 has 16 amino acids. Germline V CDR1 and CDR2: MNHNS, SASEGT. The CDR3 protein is CASSEGWGGIRYEQYF. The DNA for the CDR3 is TGTGCCAGCAGTGAAGGTTGGGGGGGAATTCGTTACGAGCAGTACTTC.

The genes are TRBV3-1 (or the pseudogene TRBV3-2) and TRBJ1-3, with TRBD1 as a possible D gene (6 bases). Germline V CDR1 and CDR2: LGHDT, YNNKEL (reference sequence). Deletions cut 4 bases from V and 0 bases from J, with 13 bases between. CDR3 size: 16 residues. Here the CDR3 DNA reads TGTGCCAGCAGCCGGGCAGGGGCGAGCTCTGGAAACACCATATATTTT. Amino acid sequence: CASSRAGASSGNTIYF.

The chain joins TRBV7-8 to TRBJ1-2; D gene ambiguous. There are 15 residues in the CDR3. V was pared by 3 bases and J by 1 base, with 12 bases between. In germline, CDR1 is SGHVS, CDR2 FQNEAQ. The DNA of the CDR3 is TGTGCCAGCAGCTTCACCACAGAGAGTAACTATGGCTACACCTTC. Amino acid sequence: CASSFTTESNYGYTF.